This T cell receptor beta chain was obtained from a study of shared clonotypes between healthy human individuals. Germline V gene data show CDR1 as SGHRS and CDR2 as YFSETQ. The CDR3 length is 15 residues. Trimming took 0 bases from V and 0 from J, leaving 7 bases between them. In the sorted-subset replicate PCRs, 150 to 250 ng DNA, roughly 30,000 T cell genomes, was used. Measured with immunoSEQ multiplex PCR; TCRdb has only the in-frame clones, and not every one. The repertoire holds over a million clones, with about 98.5% as singletons. Study-wide points: At large depth, rarefaction still showed sorted-subset sequencing to be incomplete. Sharing across a handful of donors was seen in around 5% of naive CD4 clonotypes. Clonotypes shared by all four donors outscored non-shared clonotypes in generation probability.

Of note for this clone: Its antigen is still unknown. Other DNA sequences of this sample code for an identical CDR3.

The sequence was collected from a man younger than 45 in good health. The chain carries TRBV5-1 and TRBJ2-1, with D unresolved. The material sequenced was naive CD4+ T cells sorted from blood. Noted subset: CD45RA+ positively selected. This CDR3 is CASSLDTSSYNEQFF. The CDR3 nucleotides are TGCGCCAGCAGCTTGGACACGAGCTCCTACAATGAGCAGTTCTTC.